This T cell receptor (beta chain) was found in a study of technical replicates of blood from a few donors. V shed 5 bases, J shed 5 bases, and the junction held 6 bases outside the gene matches. Per the germline V gene, CDR1 is SGHVS and CDR2 is FNYEAQ. The CDR3 loop spans 14 amino acids. The protocol was immunoSEQ multiplex PCR, while the TCRdb copy is restricted to in-frame clones and leaves out a portion. The top ten clones hold about 0.25% of a sample with about 89,000 clones, 94% of them seen once. The origin of this receptor is a human donor in good health. The sample was T cells isolated from PBMCs. The chain carries TRBV7-6 and TRBJ2-1; the match to TRBD1 covers 7 bases. This chain's CDR3 is CASSRGTEDNEQFF. CDR3 sequence (DNA): TGTGCCAGCAGCAGAGGGACAGAGGACAATGAGCAGTTCTTC. Complete variable domain (other parts from reference TRBV7-6 and TRBJ2-1): GAGVSQSPRYKVTKRGQDVALRCDPISGHVSLYWYRQALGQGPEFLTYFNYEAQQDKSGLPNDRFSAERPEGSISTLTIQRTEQRDSAMYRCASSRGTEDNEQFFGPGTRLTVL.